This T cell receptor (beta chain) was sequenced in a study of cytomegalovirus exposure and HLA in healthy donors. Study as a whole: The study placed around 80% of its approximately 380 genotyped donors in the Caucasian-associated ancestry cluster.

60 Vbeta and 13 Jbeta primers were used in PCR. Profiling relied on immunoSEQ multiplex PCR, and the TCRdb table lists in-frame clones only, not all of them. This sample has 55,000 to 65,000 clones, with 85% to 90% found just once. Healthy individuals who donated bone marrow served as the donors. Each donor was nominally healthy when sampled (though unrecorded immune exposures were likely). On this clone itself: Antigen: not known.

The study, taken as a whole, reports: CMV serostatus was the only recorded immune exposure for donors.

The material sequenced was PBMCs. This sequence originates from a female donor in good health and CMV-seronegative.

CDR3: CASSLGLAGGWNEQFF. In DNA, the CDR3 is TGCGCCAGCAGCCTGGGACTAGCGGGGGGTTGGAATGAGCAGTTCTTC. The V and J genes are TRBV5-1 and TRBJ2-1, with TRBD2 identical over 15 bases. The V and J ends lost 4 bases and 7 bases, in that order; junction bases with no gene match: 6. The CDR3 totals 16 residues. Germline V CDR1 and CDR2: SGHRS, YFSETQ.